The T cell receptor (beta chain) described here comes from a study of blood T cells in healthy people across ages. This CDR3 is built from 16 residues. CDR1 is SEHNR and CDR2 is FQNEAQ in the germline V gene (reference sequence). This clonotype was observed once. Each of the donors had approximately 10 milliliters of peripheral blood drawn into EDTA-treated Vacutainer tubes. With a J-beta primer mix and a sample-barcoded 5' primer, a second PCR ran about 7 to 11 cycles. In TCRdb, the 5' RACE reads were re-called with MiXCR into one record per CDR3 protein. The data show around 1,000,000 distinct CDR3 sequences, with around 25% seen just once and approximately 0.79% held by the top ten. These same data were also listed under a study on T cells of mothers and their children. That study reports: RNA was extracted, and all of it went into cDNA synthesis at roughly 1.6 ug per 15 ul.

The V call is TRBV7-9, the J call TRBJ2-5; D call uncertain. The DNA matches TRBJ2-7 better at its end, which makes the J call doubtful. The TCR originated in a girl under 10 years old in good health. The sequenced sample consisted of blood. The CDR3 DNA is TGTGCCAGCAGCTTTGGGTTCCCCCGGGCGTCCTACGAGCAGTACTTC. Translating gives CASSFGFPRASYEQYF.